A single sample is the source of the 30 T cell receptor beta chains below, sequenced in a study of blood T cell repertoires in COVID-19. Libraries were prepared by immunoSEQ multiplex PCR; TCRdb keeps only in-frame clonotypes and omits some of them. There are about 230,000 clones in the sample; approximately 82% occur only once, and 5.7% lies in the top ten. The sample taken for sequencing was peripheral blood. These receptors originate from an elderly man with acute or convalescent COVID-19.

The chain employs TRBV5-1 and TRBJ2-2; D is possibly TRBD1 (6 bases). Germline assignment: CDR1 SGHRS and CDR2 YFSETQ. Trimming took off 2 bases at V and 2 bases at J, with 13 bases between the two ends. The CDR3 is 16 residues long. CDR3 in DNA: TGCGCCAGCAGCTTCATCCGGGACACTAACACCGGGGAGCTGTTTTTT. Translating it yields CASSFIRDTNTGELFF.

The CDR3 bases are TGCGCCAGCAGCTTGGGGGGGCCGGAGACCCAGTACTTC. This encodes CASSLGGPETQYF. The chain combines TRBV5-1 with TRBJ2-5; possibly TRBD1 for D (6 bases). In germline, CDR1 is SGHRS, CDR2 YFSETQ. CDR3 length: 13 residues. Trimming took 0 bases from V and 5 from J, leaving 8 bases between them.

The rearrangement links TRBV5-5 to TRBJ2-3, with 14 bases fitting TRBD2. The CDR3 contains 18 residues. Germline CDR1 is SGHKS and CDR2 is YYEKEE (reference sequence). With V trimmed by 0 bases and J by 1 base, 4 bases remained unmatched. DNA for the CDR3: TGTGCCAGCAGCTTGGAGGGACTAGCGGGAGTGGGCACAGATACGCAGTATTTT. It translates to CASSLEGLAGVGTDTQYF.

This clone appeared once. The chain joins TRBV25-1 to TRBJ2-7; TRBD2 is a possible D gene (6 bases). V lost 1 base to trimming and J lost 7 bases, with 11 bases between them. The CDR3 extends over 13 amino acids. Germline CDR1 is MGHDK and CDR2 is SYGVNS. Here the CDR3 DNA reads TGTGCCAGCAGTGAATCGGGAGCATGGGAGCAGTACTTC. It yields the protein CASSESGAWEQYF.

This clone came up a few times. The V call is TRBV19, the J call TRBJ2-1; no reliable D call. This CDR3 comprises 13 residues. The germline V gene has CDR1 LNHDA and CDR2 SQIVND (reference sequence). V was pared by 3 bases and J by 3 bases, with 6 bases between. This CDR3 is CASSISYYNEQFF. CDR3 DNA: TGTGCCAGTAGTATTTCCTACTACAATGAGCAGTTCTTC.

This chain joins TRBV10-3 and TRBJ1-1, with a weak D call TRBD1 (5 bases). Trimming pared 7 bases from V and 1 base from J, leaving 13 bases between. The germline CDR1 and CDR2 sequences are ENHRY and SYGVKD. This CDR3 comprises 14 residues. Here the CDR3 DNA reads TGTGCCATCACCGAGACAGCCAAGAACACTGAAGCTTTCTTT. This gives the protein CAITETAKNTEAFF.

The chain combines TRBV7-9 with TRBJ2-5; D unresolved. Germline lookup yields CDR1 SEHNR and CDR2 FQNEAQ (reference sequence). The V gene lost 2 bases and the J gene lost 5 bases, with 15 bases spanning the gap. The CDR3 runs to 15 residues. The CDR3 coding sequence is TGTGCCAGCAGCTTAAATATATTCTATGGTGAGACCCAGTACTTC. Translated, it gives CASSLNIFYGETQYF.

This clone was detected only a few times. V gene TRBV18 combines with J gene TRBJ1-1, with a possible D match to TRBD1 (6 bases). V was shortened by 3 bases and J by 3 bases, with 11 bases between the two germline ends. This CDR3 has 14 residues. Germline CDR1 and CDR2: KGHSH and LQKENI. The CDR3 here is CASSPQGRDTEAFF. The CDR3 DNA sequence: TGTGCCAGCTCACCCCAGGGGAGGGACACTGAAGCTTTCTTT.

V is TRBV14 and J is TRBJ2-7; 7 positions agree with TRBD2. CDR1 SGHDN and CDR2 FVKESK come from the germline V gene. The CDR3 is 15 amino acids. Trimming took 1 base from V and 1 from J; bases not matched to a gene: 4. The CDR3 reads CASSQGGSGSYEQYF. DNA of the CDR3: TGTGCCAGCAGCCAAGGCGGGAGTGGGTCCTACGAGCAGTACTTC.

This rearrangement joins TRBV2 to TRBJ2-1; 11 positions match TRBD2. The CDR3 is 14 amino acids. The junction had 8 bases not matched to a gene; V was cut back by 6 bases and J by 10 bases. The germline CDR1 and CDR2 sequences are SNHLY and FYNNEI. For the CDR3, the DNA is TGTGCCAGCAGGATTCTAGCGGGAGGAGGCGAGCAGTTCTTC. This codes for CASRILAGGGEQFF.

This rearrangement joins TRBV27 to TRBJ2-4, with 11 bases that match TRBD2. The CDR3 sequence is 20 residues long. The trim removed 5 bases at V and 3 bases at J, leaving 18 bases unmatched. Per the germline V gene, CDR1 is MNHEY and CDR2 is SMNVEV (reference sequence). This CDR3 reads CASSHPPGVAGGSDKNIQYF. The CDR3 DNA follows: TGTGCCAGCAGTCACCCTCCCGGGGTAGCGGGAGGGTCGGACAAAAACATTCAGTACTTC.

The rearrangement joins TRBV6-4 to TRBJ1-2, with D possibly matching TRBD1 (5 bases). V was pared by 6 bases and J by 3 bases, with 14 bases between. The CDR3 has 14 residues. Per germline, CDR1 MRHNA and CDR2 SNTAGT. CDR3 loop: CASSASSRDYGYTF. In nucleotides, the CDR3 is TGTGCCAGCAGCGCTTCAAGCAGGGACTATGGCTACACCTTC.

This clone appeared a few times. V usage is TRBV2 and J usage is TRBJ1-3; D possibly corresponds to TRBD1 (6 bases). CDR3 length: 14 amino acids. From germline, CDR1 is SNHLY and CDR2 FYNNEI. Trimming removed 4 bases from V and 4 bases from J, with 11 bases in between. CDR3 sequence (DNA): TGTGCCAGCAGTGTTGGGACACCGGGAAACACCATATATTTT. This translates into CASSVGTPGNTIYF.

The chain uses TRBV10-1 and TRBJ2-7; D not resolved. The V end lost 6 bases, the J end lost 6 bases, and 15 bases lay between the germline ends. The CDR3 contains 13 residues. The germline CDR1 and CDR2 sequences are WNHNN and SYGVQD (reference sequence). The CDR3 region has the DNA TGCGCCAGCAGCGCGGCCATGAACACCGAGCAGTACTTC. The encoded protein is CASSAAMNTEQYF.

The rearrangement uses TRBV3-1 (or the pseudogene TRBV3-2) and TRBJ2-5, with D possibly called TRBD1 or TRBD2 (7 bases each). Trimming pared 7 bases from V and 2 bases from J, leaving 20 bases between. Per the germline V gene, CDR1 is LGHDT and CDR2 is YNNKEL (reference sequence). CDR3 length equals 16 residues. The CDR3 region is CASTQGGFGGQETQYF. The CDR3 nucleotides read TGTGCCAGCACCCAGGGGGGTTTCGGGGGGCAAGAGACCCAGTACTTC.

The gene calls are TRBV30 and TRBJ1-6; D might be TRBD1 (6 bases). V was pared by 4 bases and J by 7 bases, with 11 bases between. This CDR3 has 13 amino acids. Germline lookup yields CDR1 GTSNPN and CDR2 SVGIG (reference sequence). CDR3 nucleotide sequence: TGTGCCTGGACACAGGGCGGGAATTCACCCCTCCACTTT. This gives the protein CAWTQGGNSPLHF.

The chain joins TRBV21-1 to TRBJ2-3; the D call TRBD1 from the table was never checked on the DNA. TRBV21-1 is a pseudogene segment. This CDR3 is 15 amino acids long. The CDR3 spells CASKANGTGLDTQYF. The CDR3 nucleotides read TGTGCCAGCAAAGCCAACGGAACAGGCTTAGATACGCAGTATTTT.

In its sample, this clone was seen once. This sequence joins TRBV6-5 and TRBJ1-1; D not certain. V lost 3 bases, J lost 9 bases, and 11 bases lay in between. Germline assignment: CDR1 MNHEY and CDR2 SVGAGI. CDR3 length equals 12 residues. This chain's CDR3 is CASSYGPGQAFF. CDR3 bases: TGTGCCAGCAGTTATGGGCCTGGGCAAGCTTTCTTT.

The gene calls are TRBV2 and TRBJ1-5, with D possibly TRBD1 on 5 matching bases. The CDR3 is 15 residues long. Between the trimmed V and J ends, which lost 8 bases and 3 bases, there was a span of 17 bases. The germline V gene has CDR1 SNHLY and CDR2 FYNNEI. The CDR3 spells CASQTLRQTNQPQHF. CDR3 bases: TGTGCCAGCCAAACACTTAGACAGACCAATCAGCCCCAGCATTTT.

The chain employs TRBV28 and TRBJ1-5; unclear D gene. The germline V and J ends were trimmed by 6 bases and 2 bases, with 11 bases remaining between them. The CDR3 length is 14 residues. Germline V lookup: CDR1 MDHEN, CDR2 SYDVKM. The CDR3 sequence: CASSPRVGNQPQHF. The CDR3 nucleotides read TGTGCCAGCAGCCCTCGAGTAGGCAATCAGCCCCAGCATTTT.

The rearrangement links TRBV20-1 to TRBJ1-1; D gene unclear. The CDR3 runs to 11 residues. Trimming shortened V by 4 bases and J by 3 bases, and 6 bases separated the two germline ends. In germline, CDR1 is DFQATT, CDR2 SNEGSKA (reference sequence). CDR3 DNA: TGCAGTGCTATTGCAGACACTGAAGCTTTCTTT. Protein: CSAIADTEAFF.

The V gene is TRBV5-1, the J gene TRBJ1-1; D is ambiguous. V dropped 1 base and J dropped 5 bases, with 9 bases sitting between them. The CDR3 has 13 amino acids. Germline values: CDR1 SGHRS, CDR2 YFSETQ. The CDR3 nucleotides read TGCGCCAGCAGCTTGATGGAGCGGACTGAAGCTTTCTTT. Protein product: CASSLMERTEAFF. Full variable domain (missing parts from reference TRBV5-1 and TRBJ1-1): KAGVTQTPRYLIKTRGQQVTLSCSPISGHRSVSWYQQTPGQGLQFLFEYFSETQRNKGNFPGRFSGRQFSNSRSEMNVSTLELGDSALYLCASSLMERTEAFFGQGTRLTVV.

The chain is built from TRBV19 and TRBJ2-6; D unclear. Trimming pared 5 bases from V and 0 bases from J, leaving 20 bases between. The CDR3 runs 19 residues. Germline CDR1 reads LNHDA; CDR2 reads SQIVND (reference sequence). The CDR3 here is CASSPHVAGSYSGANVLTF. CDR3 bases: TGTGCCAGTAGTCCCCATGTAGCCGGTTCGTACTCTGGGGCCAACGTCCTGACTTTC.

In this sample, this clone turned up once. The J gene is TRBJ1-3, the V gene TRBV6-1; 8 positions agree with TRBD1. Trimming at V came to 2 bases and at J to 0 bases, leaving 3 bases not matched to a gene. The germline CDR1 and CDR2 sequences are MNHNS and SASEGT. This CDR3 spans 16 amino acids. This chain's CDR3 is CASSEPDRGSGNTIYF. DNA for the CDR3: TGTGCCAGCAGTGAACCTGACAGGGGCTCTGGAAACACCATATATTTT.

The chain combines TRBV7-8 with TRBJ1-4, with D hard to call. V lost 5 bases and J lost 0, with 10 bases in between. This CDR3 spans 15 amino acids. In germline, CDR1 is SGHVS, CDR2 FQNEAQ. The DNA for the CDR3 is TGTGCCAGCAGCCCTGCAGTGGCAACTAATGAAAAACTGTTTTTT. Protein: CASSPAVATNEKLFF.

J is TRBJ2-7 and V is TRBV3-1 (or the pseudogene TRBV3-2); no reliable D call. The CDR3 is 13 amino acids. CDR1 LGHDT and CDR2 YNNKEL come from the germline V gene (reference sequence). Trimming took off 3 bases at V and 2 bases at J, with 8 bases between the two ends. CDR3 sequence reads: CASSQRTAYEQYF. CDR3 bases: TGTGCCAGCAGCCAGAGAACCGCCTACGAGCAGTACTTC.

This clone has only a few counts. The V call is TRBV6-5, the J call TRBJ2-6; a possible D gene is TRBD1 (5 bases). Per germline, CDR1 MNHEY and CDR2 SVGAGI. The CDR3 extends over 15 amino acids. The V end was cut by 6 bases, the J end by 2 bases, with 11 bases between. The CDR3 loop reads CASRPDRPGANVLTF. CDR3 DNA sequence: TGTGCCAGCAGGCCCGACAGACCTGGGGCCAACGTCCTGACTTTC.

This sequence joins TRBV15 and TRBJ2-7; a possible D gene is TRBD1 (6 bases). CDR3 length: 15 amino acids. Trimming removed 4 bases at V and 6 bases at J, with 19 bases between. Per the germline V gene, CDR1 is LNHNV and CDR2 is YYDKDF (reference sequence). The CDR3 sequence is CATSIEAGQTGEQYF. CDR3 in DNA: TGTGCCACCAGCATAGAGGCAGGACAGACCGGCGAGCAGTACTTC.

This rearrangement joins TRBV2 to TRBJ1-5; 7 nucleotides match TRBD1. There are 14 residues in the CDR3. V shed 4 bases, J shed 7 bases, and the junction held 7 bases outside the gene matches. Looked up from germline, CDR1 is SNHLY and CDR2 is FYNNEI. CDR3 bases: TGTGCCAGCAGTGGGGACAGCTCCGGACAGCCCCAGCATTTT. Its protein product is CASSGDSSGQPQHF.

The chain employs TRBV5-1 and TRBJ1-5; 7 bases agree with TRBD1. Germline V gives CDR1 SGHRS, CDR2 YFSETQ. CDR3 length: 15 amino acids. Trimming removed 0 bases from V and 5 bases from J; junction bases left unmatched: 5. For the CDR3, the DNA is TGCGCCAGCAGCTTGGGAGACAGGGAACATCAGCCCCAGCATTTT. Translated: CASSLGDREHQPQHF.